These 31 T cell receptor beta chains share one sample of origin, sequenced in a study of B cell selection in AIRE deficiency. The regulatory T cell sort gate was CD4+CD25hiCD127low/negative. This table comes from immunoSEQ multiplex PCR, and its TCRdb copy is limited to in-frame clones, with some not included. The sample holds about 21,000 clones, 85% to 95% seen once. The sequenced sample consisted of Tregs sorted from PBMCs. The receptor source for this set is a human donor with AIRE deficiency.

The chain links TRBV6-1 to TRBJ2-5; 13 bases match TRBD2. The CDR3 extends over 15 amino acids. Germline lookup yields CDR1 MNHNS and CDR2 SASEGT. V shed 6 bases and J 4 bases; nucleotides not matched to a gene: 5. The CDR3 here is CASSGLAGVSETQYF. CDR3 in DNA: TGTGCCAGCAGCGGACTAGCGGGAGTGTCAGAGACCCAGTACTTC.

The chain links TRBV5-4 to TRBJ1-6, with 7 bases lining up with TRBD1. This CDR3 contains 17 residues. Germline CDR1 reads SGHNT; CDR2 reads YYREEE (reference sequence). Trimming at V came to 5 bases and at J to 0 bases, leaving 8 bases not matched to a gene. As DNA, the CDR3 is TGTGCCAGCAGGATCAAGGGACAGAACTCCTATAATTCACCCCTCCACTTT. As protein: CASRIKGQNSYNSPLHF. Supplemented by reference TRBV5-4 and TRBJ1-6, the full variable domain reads ETGVTQSPTHLIKTRGQQVTLRCSSQSGHNTVSWYQQALGQGPQFIFQYYREEENGRGNFPPRFSGLQFPNYSSELNVNALELDDSALYLCASRIKGQNSYNSPLHFGNGTRLTVT.

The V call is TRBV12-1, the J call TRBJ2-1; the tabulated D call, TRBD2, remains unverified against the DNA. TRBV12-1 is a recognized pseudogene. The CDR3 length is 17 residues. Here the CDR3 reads CASSFAKDQRANNEQFF. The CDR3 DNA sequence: TGTGCCAGCAGCTTTGCAAAGGACCAGCGGGCAAACAATGAGCAGTTCTTC.

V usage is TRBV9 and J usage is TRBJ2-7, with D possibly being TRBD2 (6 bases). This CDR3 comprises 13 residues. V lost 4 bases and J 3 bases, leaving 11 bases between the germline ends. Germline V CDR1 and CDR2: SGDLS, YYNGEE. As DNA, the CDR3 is TGTGCCAGCAGCACCGGGACTGGCTACGAGCAGTACTTC. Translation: CASSTGTGYEQYF.

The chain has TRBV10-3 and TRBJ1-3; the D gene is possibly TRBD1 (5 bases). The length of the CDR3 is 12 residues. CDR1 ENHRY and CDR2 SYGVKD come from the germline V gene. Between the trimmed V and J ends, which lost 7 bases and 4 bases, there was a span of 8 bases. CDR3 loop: CAITAGGNTIYF. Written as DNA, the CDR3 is TGTGCCATCACGGCAGGGGGAAACACCATATATTTT.

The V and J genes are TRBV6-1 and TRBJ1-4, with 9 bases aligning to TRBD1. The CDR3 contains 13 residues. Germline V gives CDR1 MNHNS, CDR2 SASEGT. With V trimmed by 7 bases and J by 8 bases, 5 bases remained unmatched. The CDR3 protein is CASKRQGEEKLFF. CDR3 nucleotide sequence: TGTGCCAGCAAACGACAGGGGGAGGAAAAACTGTTTTTT.

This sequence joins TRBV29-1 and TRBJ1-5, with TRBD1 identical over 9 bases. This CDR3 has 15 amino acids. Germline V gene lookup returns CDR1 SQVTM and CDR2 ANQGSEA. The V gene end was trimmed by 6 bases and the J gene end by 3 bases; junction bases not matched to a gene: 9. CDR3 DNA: TGCAGCGTCAAGGGGGGACAGGGTTCCAATCAGCCCCAGCATTTT. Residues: CSVKGGQGSNQPQHF.

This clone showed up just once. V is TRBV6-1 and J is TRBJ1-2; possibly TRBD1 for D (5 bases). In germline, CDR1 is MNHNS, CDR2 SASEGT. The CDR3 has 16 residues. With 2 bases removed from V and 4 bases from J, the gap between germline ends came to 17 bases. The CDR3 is CASSESRIARVYGYTF. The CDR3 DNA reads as TGTGCCAGCAGTGAATCTCGAATCGCCAGGGTCTATGGCTACACCTTC.

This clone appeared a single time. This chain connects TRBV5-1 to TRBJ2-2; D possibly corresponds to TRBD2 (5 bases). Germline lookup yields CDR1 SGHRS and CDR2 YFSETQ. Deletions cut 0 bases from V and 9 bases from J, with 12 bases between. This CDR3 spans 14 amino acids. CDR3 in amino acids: CASSLEPSPRELFF. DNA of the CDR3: TGCGCCAGCAGCTTGGAGCCTAGCCCCAGGGAGCTGTTTTTT.

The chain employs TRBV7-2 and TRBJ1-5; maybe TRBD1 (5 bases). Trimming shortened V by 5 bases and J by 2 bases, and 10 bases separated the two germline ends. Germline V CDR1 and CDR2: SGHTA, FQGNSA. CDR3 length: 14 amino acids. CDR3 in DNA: TGTGCCAGCAGCCCGAGAGGGGGCAATCAGCCCCAGCATTTT. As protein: CASSPRGGNQPQHF.

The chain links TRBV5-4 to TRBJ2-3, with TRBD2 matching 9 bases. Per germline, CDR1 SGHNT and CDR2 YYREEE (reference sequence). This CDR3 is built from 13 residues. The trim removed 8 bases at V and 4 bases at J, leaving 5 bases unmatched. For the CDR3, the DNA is TGTGCCAGTAGCGGGAGTTTCGCAGATACGCAGTATTTT. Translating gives CASSGSFADTQYF.

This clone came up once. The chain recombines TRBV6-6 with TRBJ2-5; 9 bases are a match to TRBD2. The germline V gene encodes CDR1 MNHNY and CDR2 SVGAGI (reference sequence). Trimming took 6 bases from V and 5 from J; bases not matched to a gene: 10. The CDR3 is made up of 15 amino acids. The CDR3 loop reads CASRRDGLASETQYF. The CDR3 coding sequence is TGTGCCAGCAGGCGCGACGGACTAGCGTCCGAGACCCAGTACTTC.

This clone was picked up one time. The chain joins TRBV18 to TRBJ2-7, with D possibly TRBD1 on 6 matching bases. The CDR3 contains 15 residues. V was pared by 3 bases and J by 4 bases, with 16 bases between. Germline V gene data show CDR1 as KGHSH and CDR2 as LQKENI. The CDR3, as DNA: TGTGCCAGCTCACCTCCGGGACATGACTGGTACGAGCAGTACTTC. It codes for CASSPPGHDWYEQYF.

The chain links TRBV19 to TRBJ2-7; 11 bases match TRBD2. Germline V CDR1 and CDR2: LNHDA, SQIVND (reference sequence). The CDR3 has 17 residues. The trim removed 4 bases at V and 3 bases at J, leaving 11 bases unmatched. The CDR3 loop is CASSTSSRLAGGYEQYF. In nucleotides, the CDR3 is TGTGCCAGTAGTACCAGTTCTAGGCTAGCGGGAGGCTACGAGCAGTACTTC.

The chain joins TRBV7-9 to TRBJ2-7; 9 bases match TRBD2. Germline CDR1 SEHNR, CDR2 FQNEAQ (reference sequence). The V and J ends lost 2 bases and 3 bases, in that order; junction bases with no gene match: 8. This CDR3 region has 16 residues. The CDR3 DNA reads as TGTGCCAGCAGCTTATCTGGCGGGAGGGCCAGCTACGAGCAGTACTTC. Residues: CASSLSGGRASYEQYF.

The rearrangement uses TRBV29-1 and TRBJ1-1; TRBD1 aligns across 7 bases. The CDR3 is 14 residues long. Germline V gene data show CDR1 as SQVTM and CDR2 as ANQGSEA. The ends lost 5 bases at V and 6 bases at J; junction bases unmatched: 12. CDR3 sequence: CSVSRGRRSAEAFF. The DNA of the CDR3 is TGCAGCGTTTCGAGGGGGCGGAGAAGCGCTGAAGCTTTCTTT. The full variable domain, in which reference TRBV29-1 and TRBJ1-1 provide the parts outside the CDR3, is SAVISQKPSRDICQRGTSLTIQCQVDSQVTMMFWYRQQPGQSLTLIATANQGSEATYESGFVIDKFPISRPNLTFSTLTVSNMSPEDSSIYLCSVSRGRRSAEAFFGQGTRLTVV.

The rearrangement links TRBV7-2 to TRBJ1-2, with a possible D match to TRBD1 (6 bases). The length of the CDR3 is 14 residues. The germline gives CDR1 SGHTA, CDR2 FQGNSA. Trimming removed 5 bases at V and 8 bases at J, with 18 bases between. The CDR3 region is CASSLRGRAGGYTF. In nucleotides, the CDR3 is TGTGCCAGCAGCCTGAGGGGGAGGGCTGGCGGCTACACCTTC.

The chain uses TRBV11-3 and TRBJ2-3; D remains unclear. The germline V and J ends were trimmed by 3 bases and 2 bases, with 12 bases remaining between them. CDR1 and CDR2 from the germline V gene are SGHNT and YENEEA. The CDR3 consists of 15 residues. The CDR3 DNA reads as TGTGCCAGCAGCTTGCGGTGGGTGATCACAGATACGCAGTATTTT. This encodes CASSLRWVITDTQYF.

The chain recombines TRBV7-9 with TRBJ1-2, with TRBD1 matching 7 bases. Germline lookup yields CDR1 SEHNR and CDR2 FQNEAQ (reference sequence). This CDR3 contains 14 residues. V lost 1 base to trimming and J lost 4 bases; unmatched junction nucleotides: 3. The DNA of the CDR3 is TGTGCCAGCAGCTTAGGACAGGGTGCCTATGGCTACACCTTC. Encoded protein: CASSLGQGAYGYTF.

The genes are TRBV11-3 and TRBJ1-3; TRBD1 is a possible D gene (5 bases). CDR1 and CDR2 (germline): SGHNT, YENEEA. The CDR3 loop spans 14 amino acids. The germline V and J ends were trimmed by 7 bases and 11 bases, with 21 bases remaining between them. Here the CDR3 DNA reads TGTGCCAGCAAAACCGGGACGGCGTGGGATTCCATATATTTT. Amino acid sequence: CASKTGTAWDSIYF.

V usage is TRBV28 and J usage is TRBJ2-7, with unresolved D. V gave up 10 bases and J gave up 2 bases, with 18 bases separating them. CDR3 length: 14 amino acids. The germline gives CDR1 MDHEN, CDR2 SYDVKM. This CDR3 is CATGVVRSPYEQYF. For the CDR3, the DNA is TGTGCCACCGGTGTCGTCCGGTCTCCCTACGAGCAGTACTTC.

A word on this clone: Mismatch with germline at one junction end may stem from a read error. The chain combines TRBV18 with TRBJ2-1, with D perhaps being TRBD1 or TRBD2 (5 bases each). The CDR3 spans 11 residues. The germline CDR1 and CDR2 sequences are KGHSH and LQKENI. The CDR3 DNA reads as TGTGCCAGCTCACCACGCGAGGGGTGGGTCTTC. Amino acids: CASSPREGWVF.

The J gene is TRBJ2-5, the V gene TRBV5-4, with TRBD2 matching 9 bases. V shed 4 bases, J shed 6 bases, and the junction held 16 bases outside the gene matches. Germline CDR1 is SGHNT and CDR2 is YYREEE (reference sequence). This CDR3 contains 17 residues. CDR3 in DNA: TGTGCCAGCAGCCCCTCCTCGACTAGCGGCCGACGGCAGACCCAGTACTTC. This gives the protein CASSPSSTSGRRQTQYF.

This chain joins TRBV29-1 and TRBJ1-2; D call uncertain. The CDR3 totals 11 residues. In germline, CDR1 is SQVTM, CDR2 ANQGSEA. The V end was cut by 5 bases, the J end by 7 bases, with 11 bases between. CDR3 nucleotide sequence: TGCAGCGTTACTAGAGGAGGTGGCTACACCTTC. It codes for CSVTRGGGYTF.

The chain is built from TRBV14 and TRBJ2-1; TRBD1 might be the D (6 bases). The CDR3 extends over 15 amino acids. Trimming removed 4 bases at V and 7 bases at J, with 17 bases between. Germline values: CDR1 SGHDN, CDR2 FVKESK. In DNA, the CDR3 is TGTGCCAGCAGCCGCCTGGGACAAACTACAAATGAGCAGTTCTTC. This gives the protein CASSRLGQTTNEQFF.

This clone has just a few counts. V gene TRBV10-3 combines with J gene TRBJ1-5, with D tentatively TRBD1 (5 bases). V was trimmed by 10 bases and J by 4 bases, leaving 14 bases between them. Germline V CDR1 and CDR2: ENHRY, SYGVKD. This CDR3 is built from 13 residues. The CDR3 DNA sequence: TGTGCCACTGGGGGGGGTCTAAATCAGCCCCAGCATTTT. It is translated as CATGGGLNQPQHF.

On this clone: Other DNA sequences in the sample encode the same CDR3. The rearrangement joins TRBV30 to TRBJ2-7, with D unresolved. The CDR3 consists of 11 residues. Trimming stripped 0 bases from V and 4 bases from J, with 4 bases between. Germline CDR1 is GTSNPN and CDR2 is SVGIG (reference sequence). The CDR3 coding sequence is TGTGCCTGGAGTGTTAGGTACGAGCAGTACTTC. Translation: CAWSVRYEQYF. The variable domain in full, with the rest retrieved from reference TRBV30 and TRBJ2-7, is SQTIHQWPATLVQPVGSPLSLECTVEGTSNPNLYWYRQAAGRGLQLLFYSVGIGQISSEVPQNLSASRPQDRQFILSSKKLLLSDSGFYLCAWSVRYEQYFGPGTRLTVT.

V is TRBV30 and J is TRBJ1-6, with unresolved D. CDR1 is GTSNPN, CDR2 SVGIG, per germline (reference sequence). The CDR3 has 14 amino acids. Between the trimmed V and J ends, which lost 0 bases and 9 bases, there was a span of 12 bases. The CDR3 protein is CAWSVKGISSPLHF. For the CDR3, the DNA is TGTGCCTGGAGTGTAAAGGGAATTAGTTCACCCCTCCACTTT. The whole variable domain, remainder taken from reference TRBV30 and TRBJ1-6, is SQTIHQWPATLVQPVGSPLSLECTVEGTSNPNLYWYRQAAGRGLQLLFYSVGIGQISSEVPQNLSASRPQDRQFILSSKKLLLSDSGFYLCAWSVKGISSPLHFGNGTRLTVT.

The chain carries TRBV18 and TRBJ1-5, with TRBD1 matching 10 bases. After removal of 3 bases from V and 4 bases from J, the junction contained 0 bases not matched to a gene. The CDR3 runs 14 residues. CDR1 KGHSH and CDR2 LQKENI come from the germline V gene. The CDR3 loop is CASSPGQGNQPQHF. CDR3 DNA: TGTGCCAGCTCACCGGGACAGGGGAATCAGCCCCAGCATTTT. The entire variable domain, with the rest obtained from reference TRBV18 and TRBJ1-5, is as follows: NAGVMQNPRHLVRRRGQEARLRCSPMKGHSHVYWYRQLPEEGLKFMVYLQKENIIDESGMPKERFSAEFPKEGPSILRIQQVVRGDSAAYFCASSPGQGNQPQHFGDGTRLSIL.

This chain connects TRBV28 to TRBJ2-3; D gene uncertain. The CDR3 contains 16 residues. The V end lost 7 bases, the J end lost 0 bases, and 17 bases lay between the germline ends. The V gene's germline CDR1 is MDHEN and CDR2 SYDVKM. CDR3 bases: TGTGCCAGCATCCCCGAAGCGTTGACTAGCACAGATACGCAGTATTTT. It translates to CASIPEALTSTDTQYF.

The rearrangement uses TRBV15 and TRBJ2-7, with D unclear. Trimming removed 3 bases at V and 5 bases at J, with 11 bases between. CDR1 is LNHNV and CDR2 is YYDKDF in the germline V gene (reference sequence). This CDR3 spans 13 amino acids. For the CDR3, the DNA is TGTGCCACCAGCAGTGTCGTCGTGAACGAGCAGTACTTC. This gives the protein CATSSVVVNEQYF.